The T cell receptor (beta chain) described here comes from a study of blood T cell repertoires in COVID-19. The CDR3 loop spans 15 amino acids. Looked up from germline, CDR1 is SGHNT and CDR2 is YYREEE (reference sequence). Unmatched junction bases numbered 11, after V lost 6 bases and J lost 6 bases. As handled by the study authors: It was from reference gene primer amplification that nucleated cell counts were estimated. Using immunoSEQ multiplex PCR, the repertoire was profiled, and TCRdb retains in-frame clones only, with some absent. V, J and clone size were drawn from that table, and D and trimming were deduced from the DNA. The sample has around 150,000 clones; roughly 89% are singletons.

V is TRBV5-4 and J is TRBJ2-1; 8 positions agree with TRBD2. The TCR sequence derives from a man aged 30 to 45 with COVID-19, enrolled during active disease. The source material was peripheral blood. The CDR3 nucleotides are TGTGCCAGCACCCGACACGGGAGGGGACCCAATGAGCAGTTCTTC. Translation: CASTRHGRGPNEQFF.